This TCR beta chain originates from a study of blood T cell repertoires in COVID-19. Researchers sorted participants into cohorts using their self-reported clinical history. Either two negative PCRs, clearance, or symptom resolution qualified Cohort 3 donors as recovered. CDR3 length: 14 amino acids. The V and J ends lost 1 base and 6 bases, in that order; junction bases with no gene match: 3. The germline CDR1 and CDR2 sequences are SGHDN and FVKESK. In the original workflow: Amplifying reference gene primers gave estimates of nucleated cell counts. TCRdb's table, derived via immunoSEQ multiplex PCR, lists solely in-frame clones and lacks some. That table gives V, J and clone size, and the DNA gave D and trimming. This sample has about 250,000 clones; around 86% occur once, and the top ten carry roughly 1.6%.

Sequencing was performed on PBMCs or T cells enriched from blood (not recorded which). The gene calls are TRBV14 and TRBJ2-7, with TRBD2 identical over 10 bases. The receptor's source is a woman aged 45-59 years who had recovered from COVID-19. CDR3 loop: CASSQALAGAEQYF. DNA for the CDR3: TGTGCCAGCAGCCAAGCCCTAGCGGGAGCCGAGCAGTACTTC.